The 13 T cell receptor beta chains listed next were all sequenced from one sample in a study of blood T cell repertoires in acute mononucleosis. TCRdb's copy holds only in-frame clones and misses some; the assay was immunoSEQ multiplex PCR. The sample consists of 6,000 to 9,000 clones, less than 30% of them appearing once. Specified time point: acute infectious mononucleosis, at clinical presentation within 2 weeks of symptom onset (visit 1). Source: EBV YVL epitope tetramer+ CD8+ T cells sorted from PBMCs, taken during acute infectious mononucleosis. Described subset: CD8 T cells binding a tetramer with EBV BRLF1 109-117 peptide (YVL-BR). These receptors all come from a woman aged 18-35 years with infectious mononucleosis caused by EBV.

In this sample, this clone turned up a few times. The V gene is TRBV11-3, the J gene TRBJ2-7, with a weak D call TRBD1 (6 bases). This CDR3 contains 14 residues. The V and J ends lost 4 bases and 0 bases respectively, with 10 bases between them. The germline V gene encodes CDR1 SGHNT and CDR2 YENEEA. This CDR3 reads CASSSPGHSYEQYF. The CDR3 DNA sequence: TGTGCCAGCAGCTCGCCGGGACACTCCTACGAGCAGTACTTC.

Comment on this clone: A read error is the likely source, as a far larger clone sits one nucleotide away. Other DNA sequences in this sample translate to the same CDR3. The chain uses TRBV13 and TRBJ2-7; tentative D call: TRBD1 (5 bases). Germline CDR1 reads PRHDT; CDR2 reads FYEKMQ (reference sequence). Trimming removed 5 bases from V and 6 bases from J, with 8 bases in between. The length of the CDR3 is 11 residues. The CDR3, as DNA: TGTGCCAGCAGCCAAGGGGTCGAGCAGTACTTC. The encoded protein is CASSQGVEQYF.

This clone appeared many times. The rearrangement uses TRBV7-2 and TRBJ2-5, with 8 bases fitting TRBD1. CDR1 is SGHTA and CDR2 is FQGNSA in the germline V gene. The V and J ends lost 3 bases and 4 bases, in that order; junction bases with no gene match: 10. The CDR3 sequence is 16 residues long. As DNA, the CDR3 is TGTGCCAGCAGCTTGGACCTCGGACAGGGTGGAGAGACCCAGTACTTC. Protein product: CASSLDLGQGGETQYF.

This clone was recorded many times. Other DNA sequences of this sample code for an identical CDR3. The chain combines TRBV6-5 with TRBJ1-2; TRBD1 might be the D (6 bases). Between the trimmed V and J ends, which lost 2 bases and 5 bases, there was a span of 9 bases. Germline-derived CDR1 and CDR2 are MNHEY and SVGAGI. The CDR3 runs to 13 residues. CDR3 coding DNA: TGTGCCAGCAGTTACACAACAGGGTATGGCTACACCTTC. This encodes CASSYTTGYGYTF.

The chain couples TRBV7-6 to TRBJ2-5; D remains unclear. The CDR3 extends over 13 amino acids. V lost 7 bases to trimming and J lost 2 bases, with 11 bases between them. Germline-derived CDR1 and CDR2 are SGHVS and FNYEAQ. The CDR3 nucleotides read TGTGCCAGCAATGGTTACCTTCAAGAGACCCAGTACTTC. Translated: CASNGYLQETQYF.

This clone is medium-sized within its sample. The chain links TRBV11-3 to TRBJ2-7; 7 nucleotides align to TRBD1. Germline V gene sequence: CDR1 SGHNT, CDR2 YENEEA. Trimming took 0 bases from V and 5 from J; bases not matched to a gene: 4. The CDR3 is 14 residues long. CDR3 nucleotide sequence: TGTGCCAGCAGCTTAGACGGGACAGCCAACGAGCAGTACTTC. Residues: CASSLDGTANEQYF.

The genes are TRBV27 and TRBJ2-2, with TRBD2 matching 15 bases. Germline assignment: CDR1 MNHEY and CDR2 SMNVEV (reference sequence). The junction had 8 bases not matched to a gene; V was cut back by 5 bases and J by 7 bases. CDR3 length equals 17 residues. CDR3 sequence: CASSGLAGGPRSGELFF. The CDR3 bases are TGTGCCAGCAGTGGACTAGCGGGAGGGCCTCGGAGCGGGGAGCTGTTTTTT.

For this clone: This likely stems from a read error, as it lies one base from a far larger clone. The J gene is TRBJ2-1, the V gene TRBV5-6, with D hard to call. V was clipped by 0 bases and J by 4 bases, with 11 bases between them. Looked up from germline, CDR1 is SGHDT and CDR2 is YYEEEE. This CDR3 has 15 amino acids. As DNA, the CDR3 is TGTGCCAGCAGCTTGGAGTTGGCCAGTTACAATGAGCAGTTCTTC. As protein: CASSLELASYNEQFF.

V and J are TRBV27 and TRBJ2-1; 10 bases are shared with TRBD1. The CDR3 is 13 amino acids. J gave up 7 bases and V 4 bases, and 1 base lay outside the gene matches. Germline lookup yields CDR1 MNHEY and CDR2 SMNVEV (reference sequence). The CDR3 protein is CASSWTGGNEQFF. CDR3 nucleotides: TGTGCCAGCAGTTGGACAGGGGGAAATGAGCAGTTCTTC.

This chain joins TRBV29-1 and TRBJ2-2; 11 nucleotides align to TRBD1. J was trimmed by 7 bases and V by 7 bases; bases with no gene match: 5. The length of the CDR3 is 13 residues. Per the germline V gene, CDR1 is SQVTM and CDR2 is ANQGSEA. The CDR3 DNA reads as TGCAGCGGGGGACAGGGGGAAGGCGGGGAGCTGTTTTTT. This sequence encodes CSGGQGEGGELFF.

This clone was detected a few times. It differs at one base from a far larger clone, so likely a read error. The V and J genes are TRBV5-1 and TRBJ2-1; a possible D gene is TRBD2 (5 bases). The CDR3 has 13 amino acids. Trimming pared 0 bases from V and 10 bases from J, leaving 11 bases between. Germline lookup yields CDR1 SGHRS and CDR2 YFSETQ. The CDR3 here is CASSLAGSDEQFF. The CDR3 DNA sequence: TGCGCCAGCAGCTTGGCGGGGTCGGACGAGCAGTTCTTC.

This clone ranks as medium-sized. The rearrangement uses TRBV5-6 and TRBJ2-1, with TRBD2 matching over 9 bases. The CDR3 sequence is 15 residues long. Losses at the gene ends were 2 bases for V and 12 bases for J; bases not matched to a gene: 12. Germline CDR1 and CDR2: SGHDT and YYEEEE. For the CDR3, the DNA is TGTGCCAGCAGCTTTGGTAGCGGGAGCCCCCAGGGGCAGTTCTTC. Translation: CASSFGSGSPQGQFF.

V is TRBV25-1 and J is TRBJ2-5, with TRBD2 matching 8 bases. Germline V CDR1 and CDR2: MGHDK, SYGVNS. There are 17 residues in the CDR3. J lost 0 bases, V lost 5 bases, and 11 bases had no gene match. The CDR3 bases are TGTGCCAGCAGTTCCATACTAGCGGATAGGTACCAAGAGACCCAGTACTTC. It translates to CASSSILADRYQETQYF. The variable domain in full, completed from reference TRBV25-1 and TRBJ2-5, reads EADIYQTPRYLVIGTGKKITLECSQTMGHDKMYWYQQDPGMELHLIHYSYGVNSTEKGDLSSESTVSRIRTEHFPLTLESARPSHTSQYLCASSSILADRYQETQYFGPGTRLLVL.